Each of the 16 T cell receptor beta chains below was sequenced from the same sample in a study of T cell repertoires in cytomegalovirus infection. No cognate antigen is known for these TCRs. Each CDR3 protein gets one entry after TCRdb re-called the reads with MiXCR. The data contain about 920,000 distinct CDR3 sequences, 30% to 40% of them singletons. The specimen was cultured CD8+ T cells from PBMCs, collected from culture after CMV antigen stimulation. The origin of the receptors is a human donor in good health (CMV status not recorded). Some clones in this sample may be carry-over from other donors' samples.

This clonotype appeared many times. The chain uses TRBV5-5 and TRBJ2-1; D gene unclear. The CDR3 is made up of 14 amino acids. The germline V gene encodes CDR1 SGHKS and CDR2 YYEKEE (reference sequence). V lost 2 bases to trimming and J lost 5 bases, with 11 bases between them. The CDR3 reads CASSFSGHDNEQFF. For the CDR3, the DNA is TGTGCCAGCAGCTTTTCGGGTCACGACAATGAGCAGTTCTTC.

This clonotype was counted a few times. The rearrangement links TRBV4-2 to TRBJ2-7; 8 nucleotides agree with TRBD2. With 0 bases clipped from V and 0 bases from J, the junction kept 1 base outside the gene matches. Germline values: CDR1 LGHNA, CDR2 YNFKEQ. CDR3 length: 15 amino acids. CDR3 in DNA: TGTGCCAGCAGCCAAGATCTAGCGGGCTCCTACGAGCAGTACTTC. It codes for CASSQDLAGSYEQYF.

Worth noting for this clonotype: With a much larger clone just one base away, this may be a read error. The chain carries TRBV7-9 and TRBJ2-1; possible D gene TRBD1, 6 bases. CDR3 length: 12 amino acids. The germline V gene encodes CDR1 SEHNR and CDR2 FQNEAQ (reference sequence). CDR3 region: CPSRGAYNEQFF. The CDR3 DNA reads TGTCCCAGCAGGGGCGCCTACAATGAGCAGTTCTTC.

Remarks on this clonotype: Its ends do not fully match the called genes, so a read error is possible. The chain links TRBV11-3 to TRBJ2-1, with D possibly being TRBD2 (5 bases). The germline CDR1 and CDR2 sequences are SGHNT and YENEEA. The CDR3 is made up of 16 amino acids. This CDR3 is CASSLPGSWSYNEEFF. In DNA form, the CDR3 reads TGTGCCAGCAGCTTACCGGGATCTTGGTCCTACAATGAGGAGTTCTTC. The variable domain in full, completed from reference TRBV11-3 and TRBJ2-1, reads EAGVVQSPRYKIIEKKQPVAFWCNPISGHNTLYWYLQNLGQGPELLIRYENEEAVDDSQLPKDRFSAERLKGVDSTLKIQPAELGDSAVYLCASSLPGSWSYNEEFFGPGTRLTVL.

This clonotype was counted only a few times. This chain connects TRBV6-1 to TRBJ1-1; 8 bases are a match to TRBD1. V trimming: 5 bases; J trimming: 8 bases; junction bases outside the gene matches: 10. This CDR3 has 14 residues. Germline-derived CDR1 and CDR2 are MNHNS and SASEGT. The CDR3 is CASSPDRGGLEAFF. Here the CDR3 DNA reads TGTGCCAGCAGTCCCGACAGGGGAGGGCTAGAAGCTTTCTTT.

The chain's CDR3 is CASSLIGVSNQPQHF. Here the CDR3 DNA reads TGTGCCAGCAGTTTAATAGGGGTTAGCAATCAGCCCCAGCATTTT. This chain joins TRBV27 and TRBJ1-5; D may be TRBD1 (5 bases). The CDR3 has 15 residues. The germline V and J ends were trimmed by 2 bases and 0 bases, with 8 bases remaining between them. CDR1 MNHEY and CDR2 SMNVEV come from the germline V gene (reference sequence).

This clonotype was counted only a few times. This may arise from a read error, as a much more abundant clone is one base away. The V gene is TRBV12-3 or TRBV12-4, the J gene TRBJ1-2, with 7 bases aligning to TRBD1. The CDR3 is 12 amino acids. V dropped 6 bases and J dropped 3; count of bases not matched to a gene: 1. CDR3 amino acids: CASRGTDYGYTF. The DNA for the CDR3 is TGTGCCAGCAGAGGGACAGACTATGGCTACACCTTC.

The rearrangement uses TRBV7-8 and TRBJ1-5; D unresolved. The germline gives CDR1 SGHVS, CDR2 FQNEAQ. V was shortened by 5 bases and J by 0 bases, with 14 bases between the two germline ends. This CDR3 has 16 amino acids. CDR3 DNA: TGTGCCAGCAGCCTGCTACGTGCTGATAGCAATCAGCCCCAGCATTTT. It yields the protein CASSLLRADSNQPQHF.

V and J are TRBV7-9 and TRBJ2-1; TRBD2 agrees at 10 bases. V lost 5 bases and J lost 0; bases outside the gene matches: 7. Germline V gene data show CDR1 as SEHNR and CDR2 as FQNEAQ (reference sequence). There are 17 residues in the CDR3. The CDR3 here is CASSQLAGSSSYNEQFF. DNA of the CDR3: TGTGCCAGCAGCCAACTAGCGGGGTCGAGCTCCTACAATGAGCAGTTCTTC. Drawing the rest from reference TRBV7-9 and TRBJ2-1, the complete variable domain is DTGVSQNPRHKITKRGQNVTFRCDPISEHNRLYWYRQTLGQGPEFLTYFQNEAQLEKSRLLSDRFSAERPKGSFSTLEIQRTEQGDSAMYLCASSQLAGSSSYNEQFFGPGTRLTVL.

This clonotype was found many times. The chain has TRBV7-2 and TRBJ2-3, with TRBD2 matching 8 bases. V shed 4 bases and J 2 bases; nucleotides not matched to a gene: 11. The CDR3 has 17 amino acids. CDR1 and CDR2 from the germline V gene are SGHTA and FQGNSA. In DNA, the CDR3 is TGTGCCAGCAGCTACCCCCTTAAGCGGGGGATCACAGATACGCAGTATTTT. Translation: CASSYPLKRGITDTQYF.

The V call is TRBV6-5, the J call TRBJ2-7, with D unclear. The CDR3 contains 14 residues. The V and J ends lost 7 bases and 4 bases respectively, with 17 bases between them. The germline gives CDR1 MNHEY, CDR2 SVGAGI. As DNA, the CDR3 is TGTGCCAGCACCATCGACATCCCCATTTACGAGCAGTACGTC. Amino acids: CASTIDIPIYEQYV.

The gene calls are TRBV7-6 and TRBJ1-1, with TRBD1 matching over 7 bases. The junction had 6 bases not matched to a gene; V was cut back by 6 bases and J by 2 bases. This CDR3 has 14 residues. Germline CDR1 reads SGHVS; CDR2 reads FNYEAQ. CDR3 bases: TGTGCCAGCAGACCTCCAGGGGGTAACACTGAAGCTTTCTTT. The encoded protein is CASRPPGGNTEAFF.

This chain joins TRBV10-3 and TRBJ2-3; 7 bases line up with TRBD1. The germline CDR1 and CDR2 sequences are ENHRY and SYGVKD. V was pared by 9 bases and J by 2 bases, with 11 bases of the junction left unmatched. The CDR3 runs 15 residues. This chain's CDR3 is CAIADRELNTDTQYF. As DNA, the CDR3 is TGTGCCATTGCCGACAGGGAACTCAACACAGATACGCAGTATTTT.

This clonotype has a count of ten or more. The CDR3: CASSPGRPLHF. The CDR3 DNA is TGTGCCAGCAGTCCGGGACGGCCCCTCCACTTT. This chain joins TRBV7-2 and TRBJ1-6, with D possibly TRBD1 on 5 matching bases. Germline V gives CDR1 SGHTA, CDR2 FQGNSA. The CDR3 length is 11 residues. V shed 6 bases and J shed 13 bases, with 10 bases lying between them.

On this clonotype itself: This sequence may be a read error, since a much larger clone differs from it by one base. The V and J genes are TRBV6-2 or TRBV6-3 and TRBJ2-1, with no clear D. This CDR3 has 11 amino acids. Germline V gene sequence: CDR1 MNHEY, CDR2 SVGEGT. V lost 8 bases and J lost 6, with 8 bases in between. The chain's CDR3 is CASPTANEQFF. The CDR3 nucleotides read TGTGCCAGCCCCACCGCCAATGAGCAGTTCTTC.

The V and J genes are TRBV19 and TRBJ1-1; tentatively, D is TRBD1 (5 bases). The CDR3 extends over 16 amino acids. The germline V and J ends were trimmed by 5 bases and 6 bases, with 22 bases remaining between them. Germline V gene sequence: CDR1 LNHDA, CDR2 SQIVND (reference sequence). The CDR3 protein is CASSFSVGGHGAEAFF. CDR3 sequence (DNA): TGTGCCAGTAGTTTTAGCGTCGGGGGTCACGGGGCTGAAGCTTTCTTT. Combining the CDR3 with reference TRBV19 and TRBJ1-1 gives the whole variable domain DGGITQSPKYLFRKEGQNVTLSCEQNLNHDAMYWYRQDPGQGLRLIYYSQIVNDFQKGDIAEGYSVSREKKESFPLTVTSAQKNPTAFYLCASSFSVGGHGAEAFFGQGTRLTVV.